A selection of T cell receptor beta chains follows, all from one sample in a study of cytomegalovirus exposure and HLA in healthy donors. Some clones are missing from TCRdb's copy, which holds only in-frame ones; the method was immunoSEQ multiplex PCR. The sample lists around 200,000 clones, roughly 81% occurring once. Sequenced: PBMCs. These receptors came from a woman in her 30s in good health and CMV-seronegative. Each CDR3 is given with its conserved first and last residue. The D gene is left open where the match is weak.

V gene	J gene	D gene	CDR3 DNA	CDR3 protein
TRBV19	TRBJ2-7	.	TGTGCCAGTAGTCCCTCTCCCGGCAGGGGAGCTCGCGAGCAGTACTTC	CASSPSPGRGAREQYF
TRBV28	TRBJ2-7	.	TGTGCCAGCAGTTCCGTCCCGGGGTCCGAGCAGTACTTC	CASSSVPGSEQYF
TRBV30	TRBJ1-1	.	TGTGCCTGGTCGCCGAGGACACTCATCCCTGACACTGAAGCTTTCTTT	CAWSPRTLIPDTEAFF
TRBV14	TRBJ1-1	.	TGTGCCAGCAGCCTCGCTACCGTCGAAGCTTTCTTT	CASSLATVEAFF
TRBV4-1	TRBJ1-1	.	TGCGCCAGCAGCCAGGCTCCGAACACTGAAGCTTTCTTT	CASSQAPNTEAFF
TRBV2	TRBJ2-7	.	TGTGCCAGCAACGGACTTTTCTACGAGCAGTACTTC	CASNGLFYEQYF
TRBV7-9	TRBJ1-2	.	TGTGCCAGCAGCCCCCATAACTATGGCTACACCTTC	CASSPHNYGYTF
TRBV4-2	TRBJ2-7	.	TGTGCCAGCAGCCAAGACCCGGTGACCTACGAGCAGTACTTC	CASSQDPVTYEQYF
TRBV5-4	TRBJ2-2	TRBD2	TGTGCCAGCAGCTTGGAAGGGGCTAGCGGGAGGTTAGTGGGCACCGGGGAGCTGTTTTTT	CASSLEGASGRLVGTGELFF
TRBV7-7	TRBJ2-2	.	TGTGCCAGCAGCTTAGACAGGGTCGCCGGGGAGCTGTTTTTT	CASSLDRVAGELFF
TRBV7-8	TRBJ2-7	.	TGTGCCAGCAGCTTAGCGTTCCGGGGTGGCGGGGACGAGCAGTACTTC	CASSLAFRGGGDEQYF
TRBV19	TRBJ2-7	TRBD1	TGTGCCAGTAGTATAAACGGTGGACAGGGGGCATGGGAGCAGTACTTC	CASSINGGQGAWEQYF
TRBV11-2	TRBJ2-2	.	TGTGCCAGCAGCGCCCGGACAGCTAACACCGGGGAGCTGTTTTTT	CASSARTANTGELFF